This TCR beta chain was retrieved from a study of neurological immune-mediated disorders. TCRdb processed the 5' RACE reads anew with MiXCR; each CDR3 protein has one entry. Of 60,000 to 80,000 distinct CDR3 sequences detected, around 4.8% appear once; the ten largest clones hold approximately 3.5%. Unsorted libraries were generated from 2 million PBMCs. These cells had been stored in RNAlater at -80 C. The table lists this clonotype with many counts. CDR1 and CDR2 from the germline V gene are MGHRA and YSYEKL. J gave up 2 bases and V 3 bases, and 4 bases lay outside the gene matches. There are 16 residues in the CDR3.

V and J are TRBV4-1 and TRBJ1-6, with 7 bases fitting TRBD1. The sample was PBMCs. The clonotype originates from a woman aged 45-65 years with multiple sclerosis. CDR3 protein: CASSHRQGAYNSPLHF. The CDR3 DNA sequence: TGCGCCAGCAGCCATAGACAGGGCGCCTATAATTCACCCCTCCACTTT.